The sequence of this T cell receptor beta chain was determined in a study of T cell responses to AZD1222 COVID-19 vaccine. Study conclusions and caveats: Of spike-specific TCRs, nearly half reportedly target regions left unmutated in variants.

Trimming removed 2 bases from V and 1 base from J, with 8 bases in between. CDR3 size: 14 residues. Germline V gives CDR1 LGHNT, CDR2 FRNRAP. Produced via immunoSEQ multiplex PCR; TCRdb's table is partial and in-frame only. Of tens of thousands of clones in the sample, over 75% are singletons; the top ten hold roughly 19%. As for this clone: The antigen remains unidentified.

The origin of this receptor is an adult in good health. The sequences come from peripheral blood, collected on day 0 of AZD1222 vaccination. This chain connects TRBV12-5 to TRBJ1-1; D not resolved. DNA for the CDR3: TGTGCTAGTGGTTTGCCCCCCTCGAACACTGAAGCTTTCTTT. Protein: CASGLPPSNTEAFF.